The source of this T cell receptor (beta chain) is a study of T cell repertoires in cytomegalovirus infection. Study background: Public TCR beta signatures marked donors with CMV infection and the matching HLA.

TCRdb passed the reads through MiXCR, listing each CDR3 protein once. The table lists roughly 320,000 distinct CDR3 sequences, about a tenth of them singletons. In this sample, this clonotype turned up many times. Germline V gene lookup returns CDR1 SGHVS and CDR2 FQNEAQ. Trimming left V 5 bases short and J 1 base short, with 17 bases between. This CDR3 region has 16 residues. The chain combines TRBV7-8 with TRBJ2-5, with D perhaps given as TRBD1 or TRBD2 (5 bases each). The TCR sequence derives from a human donor in good health (CMV status not recorded). Some clones in this sample may be carry-over from other donors' samples. Sequencing was carried out using PBMCs. Here the CDR3 DNA reads TGTGCCAGCAGCCGGATGGCCGGGACGTCCCAAGAGACCCAGTACTTC. Translation: CASSRMAGTSQETQYF.